This section outlines one T cell receptor beta chain sequence together with its context. Germline CDR1 and CDR2: MDHEN and SYDVKM. V trimming: 2 bases; J trimming: 5 bases; junction bases outside the gene matches: 8. The CDR3 covers 15 residues. TCRdb reanalysed the RT-PCR reads using MiXCR and keeps one entry per CDR3 protein. The table records more than 600,000 distinct CDR3 sequences, approximately 15% of them present only once. The chain has TRBV28 and TRBJ1-1; 7 bases map to TRBD1. Sequencing input: memory CD4+ T cells from blood. The origin of this receptor is a female donor in good health, serving as a healthy control. The CDR3 loop reads CASSLMTGLLTEAFF. The CDR3 DNA sequence: TGTGCCAGCAGTTTAATGACAGGGCTCTTGACTGAAGCTTTCTTT.